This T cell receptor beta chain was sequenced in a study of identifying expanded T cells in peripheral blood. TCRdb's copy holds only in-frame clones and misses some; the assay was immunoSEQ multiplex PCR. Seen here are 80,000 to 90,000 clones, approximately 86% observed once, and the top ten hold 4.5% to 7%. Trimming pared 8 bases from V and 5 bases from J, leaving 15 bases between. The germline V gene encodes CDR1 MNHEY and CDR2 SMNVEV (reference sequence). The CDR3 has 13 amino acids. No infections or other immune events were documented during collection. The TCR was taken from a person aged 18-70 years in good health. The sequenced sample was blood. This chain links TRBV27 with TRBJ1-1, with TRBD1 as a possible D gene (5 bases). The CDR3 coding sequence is TGTGCCAGCGGCGGCCTCTGGGGGACTGAAGCTTTCTTT. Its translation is CASGGLWGTEAFF.